The T cell receptor beta chain described here comes from a study of blood T cells in healthy people across ages. A J-beta primer mix and a sample-barcoded 5' primer were used in a second PCR of roughly 6 to 11 cycles. TCRdb reprocessed the 5' RACE reads with MiXCR, giving one entry per CDR3 protein. The sample has hundreds of thousands of distinct CDR3 sequences, roughly half seen once. Between the trimmed V and J ends, which lost 3 bases and 11 bases, there was a span of 16 bases. In germline, CDR1 is GTSNPN, CDR2 SVGIG (reference sequence). The CDR3 has 13 residues. This clonotype has just one count.

Sequencing was done on a sample of blood. The V call is TRBV30, the J call TRBJ1-4; possible D gene TRBD1, 6 bases. This TCR was recovered from a man aged 60-69 years in good health. CDR3 DNA: TGTGCCTGGAGCCATAGGGCAGGGGAGAAACTGTTTTTT. It specifies CAWSHRAGEKLFF. The entire variable domain, with the rest obtained from reference TRBV30 and TRBJ1-4, is as follows: SQTIHQWPATLVQPVGSPLSLECTVEGTSNPNLYWYRQAAGRGLQLLFYSVGIGQISSEVPQNLSASRPQDRQFILSSKKLLLSDSGFYLCAWSHRAGEKLFFGSGTQLSVL.